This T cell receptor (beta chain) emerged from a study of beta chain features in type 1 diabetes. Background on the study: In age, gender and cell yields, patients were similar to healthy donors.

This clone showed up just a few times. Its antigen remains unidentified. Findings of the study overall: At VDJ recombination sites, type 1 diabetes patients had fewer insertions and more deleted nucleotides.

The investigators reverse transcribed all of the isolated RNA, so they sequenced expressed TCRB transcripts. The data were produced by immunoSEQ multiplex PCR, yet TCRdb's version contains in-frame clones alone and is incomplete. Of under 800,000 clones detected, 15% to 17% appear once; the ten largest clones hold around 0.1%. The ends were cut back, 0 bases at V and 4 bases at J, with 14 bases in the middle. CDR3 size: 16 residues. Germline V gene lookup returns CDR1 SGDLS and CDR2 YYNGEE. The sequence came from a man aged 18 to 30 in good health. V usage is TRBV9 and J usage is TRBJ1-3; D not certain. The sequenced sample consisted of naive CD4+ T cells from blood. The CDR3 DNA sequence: TGTGCCAGCAGCGTAGAGGCAGGTGCAAGAGGAAACACCATATATTTT. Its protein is CASSVEAGARGNTIYF.